These 2 T cell receptor beta chains share one sample of origin, sequenced in a study of siplizumab effects on memory and regulatory T cells. Sequenced by immunoSEQ multiplex PCR; TCRdb stores in-frame clones only, minus some. Here the sample spans 98,000 or so clones, approximately 93% being singletons. The sequenced sample was Tregs sorted from blood. The receptors stem from a human donor in good health.

The chain employs TRBV25-1 and TRBJ1-3; no clear D gene. Germline V gene lookup returns CDR1 MGHDK and CDR2 SYGVNS. The CDR3 totals 14 residues. The ends were cut back, 6 bases at V and 2 bases at J, with 11 bases in the middle. Here the CDR3 reads CASRLPGPGNTIYF. In DNA form, the CDR3 reads TGTGCCAGCAGACTCCCCGGACCTGGAAACACCATATATTTT.

In DNA form, the CDR3 reads TGTGCCAGCAGCCAACGGGACAGGGTCACCTATGGCTACACCTTC. Translated: CASSQRDRVTYGYTF. The chain employs TRBV16 and TRBJ1-2, with TRBD1 identical over 9 bases. The CDR3 extends over 15 amino acids. Per germline, CDR1 KGHSY and CDR2 FQNENV. Losses at the gene ends were 2 bases for V and 4 bases for J; bases not matched to a gene: 5.